Detailed here is one T cell receptor beta chain. This sample is part of a study of shared clonotypes between healthy human individuals. Germline-derived CDR1 and CDR2 are MGHRA and YSYEKL. Unmatched junction bases numbered 14, after V lost 4 bases and J lost 4 bases. The CDR3 has 18 residues. The repertoire was sequenced with immunoSEQ multiplex PCR; TCRdb's copy has only in-frame clones and lacks some. There are 400,000 to 600,000 clones in the sample; roughly 95% occur only once, and approximately 0.06% lies in the top ten. Source material: naive CD4+ T cells sorted from blood. Subset described: CD45RA+ positively selected. This receptor was obtained from a woman between 25 and 40 years old in good health. The chain joins TRBV4-1 to TRBJ2-1; 9 bases align to TRBD2. The CDR3 loop reads CASSPGLARGRAYNEQFF. In DNA form, the CDR3 reads TGCGCCAGCAGCCCCGGACTAGCGCGGGGCCGGGCTTACAATGAGCAGTTCTTC.